These T cell receptor beta chains were read from a single sample in a study of cytomegalovirus exposure and HLA in healthy donors. TCRdb's table, derived via immunoSEQ multiplex PCR, lists solely in-frame clones and lacks some. This sample carries some 140,000 clones, about three quarters of them seen once, and the ten largest clones take approximately 1.6%. Sequenced sample: PBMCs. These receptor sequences come from a woman younger than 35 in good health and CMV-seronegative. Both conserved end residues are part of each CDR3. The order of the fields is V gene, J gene, D gene, clone size, CDR3 protein, CDR3 DNA. A D gene is named only where the DNA matches it firmly. Size tells how often a clone was seen (once, few, many) or the class of an expanded clone, and some rows leave it out.

TRBV30	TRBJ1-2	TRBD1	few	CAWSVWDRGYGYTF	TGTGCCTGGAGTGTCTGGGACAGGGGATATGGCTACACCTTC
TRBV6-1	TRBJ1-2	-	-	CASSELRRGRGTGIYGYTF	TGTGCCAGCAGTGAATTAAGGCGAGGAAGGGGGACGGGCATCTATGGCTACACCTTC
TRBV6-5	TRBJ2-7	TRBD2	-	CASSYSGDEQYF	TGTGCCAGCAGTTACAGCGGGGACGAGCAGTACTTC
TRBV6-5	TRBJ2-7	TRBD2	few	CASSARPGLAREQYF	TGTGCCAGCAGTGCCAGACCGGGACTAGCGAGAGAGCAGTACTTC
TRBV25-1	TRBJ1-3	-	-	CASSELGSSGNTIYF	TGTGCCAGCAGTGAATTAGGGAGCTCTGGAAACACCATATATTTT
TRBV30	TRBJ2-5	-	-	CAWGGGWCQETQYF	TGTGCCTGGGGAGGAGGGTGGTGCCAAGAGACCCAGTACTTC
TRBV5-6	TRBJ2-6	TRBD2	few	CASSLGGRVTGANVLTF	TGTGCCAGCAGCTTGGGGGGGAGGGTGACTGGGGCCAACGTCCTGACTTTC
TRBV4-2	TRBJ2-3	-	-	CASSQIQEGLGTDTQYF	TGTGCCAGCAGCCAGATCCAAGAGGGCCTAGGGACAGATACGCAGTATTTT
TRBV2	TRBJ1-5	TRBD1	-	CASGGTGGNQPQHF	TGTGCCAGCGGCGGGACAGGAGGAAATCAGCCCCAGCATTTT
TRBV10-3	TRBJ1-2	TRBD1	few	CAIGMVQGVYGYTF	TGTGCCATCGGAATGGTTCAGGGGGTGTATGGCTACACCTTC
TRBV6-5	TRBJ2-5	TRBD1	-	CASSYPGGGETQYF	TGTGCCAGCAGTTACCCAGGGGGCGGAGAGACCCAGTACTTC
TRBV7-9	TRBJ1-4	TRBD1	-	CASSTTGSNEKLFF	TGTGCCAGCAGCACGACAGGGTCTAATGAAAAACTGTTTTTT
TRBV19	TRBJ1-1	-	few	CASSISRHTEAFF	TGTGCCAGTAGTATATCCAGGCACACTGAAGCTTTCTTT
TRBV2	TRBJ2-2	-	few	CASRISLTGELFF	TGTGCCAGCCGCATTAGTCTGACCGGGGAGCTGTTTTTT
TRBV30	TRBJ2-1	TRBD2	-	CAWSAGGNNEQFF	TGTGCCTGGAGCGCCGGGGGGAACAATGAGCAGTTCTTC
TRBV27	TRBJ2-7	-	few	CASSLSTDTYEQYF	TGTGCCAGCAGTTTAAGTACAGACACCTACGAGCAGTACTTC
TRBV5-8	TRBJ1-2	-	-	CASSFGPNYGYTF	TGTGCCAGCAGCTTCGGTCCTAACTATGGCTACACCTTC
TRBV7-6	TRBJ2-1	TRBD2	once	CASSLTSGRSEQFF	TGTGCCAGCAGCTTAACTAGCGGGAGAAGTGAGCAGTTCTTC
TRBV7-6	TRBJ2-7	-	-	CASSPTPGDSYEQYF	TGTGCCAGCAGCCCTACCCCAGGGGACTCCTACGAGCAGTACTTC
TRBV4-2	TRBJ2-7	TRBD2	-	CASSNSTSGRDEQYF	TGTGCCAGCAGCAACTCGACTAGCGGGAGAGACGAGCAGTACTTC
TRBV7-8	TRBJ2-7	-	-	CASSLATGYEQYF	TGTGCCAGCAGCTTAGCGACAGGATACGAGCAGTACTTC
TRBV1	TRBJ2-1	-	few	CTSSQDKGAGGRNEQFF	TGCACCAGCAGCCAAGATAAAGGAGCGGGAGGGCGCAATGAGCAGTTCTTC
TRBV7-8	TRBJ1-5	-	-	CASSADSYFSNQPQHF	TGTGCCAGCAGCGCAGACAGTTACTTTAGCAATCAGCCCCAGCATTTT
TRBV9	TRBJ1-1	TRBD1	once	CASSVSYDRVATEAFF	TGTGCCAGCAGCGTTTCGTACGACAGGGTGGCTACTGAAGCTTTCTTT
TRBV21-1	TRBJ2-4	-	-	CASSKGGAGAAKNIQYF	TGTGCCAGCAGCAAAGGGGGGGCGGGGGCCGCCAAAAACATTCAGTACTTC
TRBV5-1	TRBJ2-7	-	-	CASSAEEPPYEQYF	TGCGCCAGCAGTGCAGAGGAACCCCCCTACGAGCAGTACTTC
TRBV5-1	TRBJ1-1	TRBD1	once	CASSPGRNRGPYTEAFF	TGCGCCAGCAGCCCAGGACGAAACAGGGGGCCGTACACTGAAGCTTTCTTT
TRBV30	TRBJ1-1	-	-	CASTRSPVTEAFF	TGTGCCTCCACTAGGAGCCCGGTCACTGAAGCTTTCTTT
TRBV5-4	TRBJ2-1	TRBD2	-	CASSLGVAGGPGEQFF	TGTGCCAGCAGCTTGGGGGTAGCGGGAGGACCTGGTGAGCAGTTCTTC
TRBV11-2	TRBJ2-1	-	few	CASSFTGTGYNEQFF	TGTGCCAGCAGCTTCACAGGGACGGGGTACAATGAGCAGTTCTTC
TRBV30	TRBJ2-3	-	-	CAWSLDTFSTDTQYF	TGTGCCTGGAGCCTCGACACCTTTAGCACAGATACGCAGTATTTT
TRBV7-8	TRBJ1-5	-	-	CASSLRSGGNQPQHF	TGTGCCAGCAGCCTTCGGTCGGGCGGGAATCAGCCCCAGCATTTT
TRBV4-1	TRBJ2-7	-	-	CASSGGYEQYF	TGCGCCAGCAGTGGCGGGTACGAGCAGTACTTC
TRBV5-1	TRBJ1-2	-	-	CASSLEDTYGYTF	TGCGCCAGCAGCTTGGAGGACACTTATGGCTACACCTTC
TRBV11-2	TRBJ1-1	-	-	CASSLRRELFEAFF	TGTGCCAGCAGCTTAAGACGGGAGCTCTTTGAAGCTTTCTTT
TRBV19	TRBJ1-1	-	-	CASSIDRGPEAFF	TGTGCCAGTAGTATAGACAGAGGCCCTGAAGCTTTCTTT
TRBV9	TRBJ1-3	-	-	CASSGSPPGNTIYF	TGTGCCAGCAGCGGCAGTCCCCCTGGAAACACCATATATTTT
TRBV27	TRBJ1-5	-	-	CASSFSPDFYQPQHF	TGTGCCAGCAGTTTTTCCCCGGACTTCTATCAGCCCCAGCATTTT
TRBV5-6	TRBJ2-7	-	-	CASSLDNTYEQYF	TGTGCCAGCAGCCTGGACAATACCTACGAGCAGTACTTC
TRBV19	TRBJ2-7	TRBD2	few	CASSIEAGGSSYEQYF	TGTGCCAGTAGTATCGAGGCGGGAGGCTCCTCCTACGAGCAGTACTTC
TRBV5-4	TRBJ2-7	TRBD1	-	CASSIGQEYEQYF	TGTGCCAGCAGCATAGGACAGGAATACGAGCAGTACTTC
TRBV9	TRBJ1-5	-	-	CASSVEGFGQPQHF	TGTGCCAGCAGCGTAGAGGGGTTTGGTCAGCCCCAGCATTTT
TRBV28	TRBJ2-3	-	-	CASSPSTEGDTQYF	TGTGCCAGCAGTCCTTCGACCGAGGGAGATACGCAGTATTTT
TRBV5-1	TRBJ2-7	-	-	CASSFEPYEQYF	TGCGCCAGCAGCTTCGAGCCCTACGAGCAGTACTTC
TRBV5-4	TRBJ2-5	-	few	CASSPDLAETQYF	TGTGCCAGCAGCCCAGACTTGGCAGAGACCCAGTACTTC
TRBV5-1	TRBJ2-1	-	-	CASSWTDGGEQFF	TGCGCCAGCAGCTGGACCGACGGGGGTGAGCAGTTCTTC
TRBV11-1	TRBJ1-2	-	-	CASSLLPGQTYTF	TGTGCCAGCAGCTTGCTTCCGGGACAAACCTACACCTTC
TRBV6-6	TRBJ2-3	-	once	CASSYPSGTDTQYF	TGTGCCAGCAGTTACCCGAGTGGCACAGATACGCAGTATTTT